This record looks at one T cell receptor (beta chain) sequence and its context. This specimen belongs to a study of T cell responses to AZD1222 COVID-19 vaccine. Measured with immunoSEQ multiplex PCR; TCRdb has only the in-frame clones, and not every one. In the table there are 100,000 or so clones, over 75% of which are singletons. Specimen: peripheral blood, collected on day 0 of AZD1222 vaccination. The receptor comes from an adult in good health.

CDR3 in DNA: TGTGCCAGCAGCCCAAGTAGGCCTCTTTCCTACGAGCAGTACTTC. Amino acids: CASSPSRPLSYEQYF. The chain combines TRBV11-2 with TRBJ2-7, with D unclear. CDR3 size: 15 residues. Germline CDR1 SGHAT, CDR2 FQNNGV. Trimming removed 5 bases at V and 1 base at J, with 15 bases between.